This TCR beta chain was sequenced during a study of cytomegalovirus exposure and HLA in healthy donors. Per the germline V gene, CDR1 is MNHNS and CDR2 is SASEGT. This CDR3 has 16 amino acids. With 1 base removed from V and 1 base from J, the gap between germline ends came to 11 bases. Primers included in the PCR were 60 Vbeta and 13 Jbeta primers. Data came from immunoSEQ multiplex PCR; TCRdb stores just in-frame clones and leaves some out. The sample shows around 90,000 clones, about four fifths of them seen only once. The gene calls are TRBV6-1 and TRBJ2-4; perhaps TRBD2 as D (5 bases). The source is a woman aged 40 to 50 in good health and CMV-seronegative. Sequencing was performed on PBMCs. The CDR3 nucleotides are TGTGCCAGCAGTGAAGGATCCTCGGGGGCCAAAAACATTCAGTACTTC. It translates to CASSEGSSGAKNIQYF.